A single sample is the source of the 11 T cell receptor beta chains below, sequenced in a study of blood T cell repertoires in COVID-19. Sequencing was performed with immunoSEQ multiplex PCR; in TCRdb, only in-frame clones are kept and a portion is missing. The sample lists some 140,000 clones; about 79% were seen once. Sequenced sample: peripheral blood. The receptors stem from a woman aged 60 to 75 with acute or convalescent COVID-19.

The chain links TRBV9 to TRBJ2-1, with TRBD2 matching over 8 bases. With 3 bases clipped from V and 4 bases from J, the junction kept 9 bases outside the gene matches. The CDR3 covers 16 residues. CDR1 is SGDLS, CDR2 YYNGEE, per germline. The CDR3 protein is CASSAVAGGAYNEQFF. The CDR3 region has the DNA TGTGCCAGCAGCGCAGTAGCCGGGGGGGCGTACAATGAGCAGTTCTTC.

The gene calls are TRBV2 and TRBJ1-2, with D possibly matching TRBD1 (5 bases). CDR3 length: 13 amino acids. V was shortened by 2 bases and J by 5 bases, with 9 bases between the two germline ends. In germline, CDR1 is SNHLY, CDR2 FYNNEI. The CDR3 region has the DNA TGTGCCAGCAGTGAACAGGGAGGATATGGCTACACCTTC. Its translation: CASSEQGGYGYTF.

The CDR3 region has the DNA TGTGCCAGCAGCTACGACAGTGGAAACACCATATATTTT. Translating gives CASSYDSGNTIYF. J is TRBJ1-3 and V is TRBV7-2; a possible D gene is TRBD1 (5 bases). In germline, CDR1 is SGHTA, CDR2 FQGNSA. Trimming removed 4 bases from V and 3 bases from J, with 7 bases in between. This CDR3 is built from 13 residues.

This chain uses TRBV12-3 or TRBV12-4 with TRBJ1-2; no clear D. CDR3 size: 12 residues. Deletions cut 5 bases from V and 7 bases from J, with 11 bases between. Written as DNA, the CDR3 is TGTGCCAGCAGTCCGGGGAGAAGTGGCTACACCTTC. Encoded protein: CASSPGRSGYTF.

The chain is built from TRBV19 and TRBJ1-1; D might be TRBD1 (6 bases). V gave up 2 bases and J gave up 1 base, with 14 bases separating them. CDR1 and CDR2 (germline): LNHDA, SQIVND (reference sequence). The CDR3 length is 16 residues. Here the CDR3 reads CASSIPHRASNTEAFF. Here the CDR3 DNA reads TGTGCCAGTAGTATACCTCACAGGGCATCGAACACTGAAGCTTTCTTT.

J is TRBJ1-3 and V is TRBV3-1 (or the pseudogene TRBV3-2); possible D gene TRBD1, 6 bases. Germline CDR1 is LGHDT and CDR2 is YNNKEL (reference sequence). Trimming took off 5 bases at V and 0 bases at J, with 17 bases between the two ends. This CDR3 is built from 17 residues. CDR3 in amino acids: CASSFIRGHFSGNTIYF. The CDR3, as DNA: TGTGCCAGCAGCTTCATCAGGGGCCATTTCTCTGGAAACACCATATATTTT.

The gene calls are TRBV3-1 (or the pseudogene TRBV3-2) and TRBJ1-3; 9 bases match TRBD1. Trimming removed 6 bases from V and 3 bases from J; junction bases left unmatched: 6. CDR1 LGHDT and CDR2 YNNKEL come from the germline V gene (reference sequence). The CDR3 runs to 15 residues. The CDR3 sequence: CASRPTGGGGNTIYF. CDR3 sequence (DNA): TGTGCCAGCAGGCCTACAGGGGGCGGTGGAAACACCATATATTTT.

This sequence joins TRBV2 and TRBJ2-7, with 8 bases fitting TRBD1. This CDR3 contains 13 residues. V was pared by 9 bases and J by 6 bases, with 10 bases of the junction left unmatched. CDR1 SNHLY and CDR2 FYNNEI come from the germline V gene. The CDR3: CASSGTGSREQYV. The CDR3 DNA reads TGTGCCAGTTCCGGGACAGGAAGCCGCGAGCAGTACGTC.

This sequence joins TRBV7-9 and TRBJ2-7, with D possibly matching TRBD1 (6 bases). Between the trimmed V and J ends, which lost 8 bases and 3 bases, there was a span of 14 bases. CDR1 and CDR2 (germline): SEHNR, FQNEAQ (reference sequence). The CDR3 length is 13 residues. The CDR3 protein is CASSGVGGYEQYF. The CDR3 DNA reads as TGTGCCAGCTCCGGGGTAGGGGGCTACGAGCAGTACTTC.

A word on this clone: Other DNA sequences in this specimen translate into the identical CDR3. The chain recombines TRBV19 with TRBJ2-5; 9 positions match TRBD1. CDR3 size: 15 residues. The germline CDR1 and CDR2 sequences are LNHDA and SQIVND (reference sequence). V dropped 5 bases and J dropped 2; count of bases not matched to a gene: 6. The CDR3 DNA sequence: TGTGCCAGTAGTCTCTACAGGGGGCGGCAAGAGACCCAGTACTTC. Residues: CASSLYRGRQETQYF.

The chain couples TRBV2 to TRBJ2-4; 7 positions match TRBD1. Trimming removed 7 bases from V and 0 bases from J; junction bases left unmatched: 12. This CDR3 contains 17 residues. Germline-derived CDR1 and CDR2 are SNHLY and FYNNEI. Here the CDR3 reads CASINGQATLAKNIQYF. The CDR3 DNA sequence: TGTGCCAGCATAAATGGACAGGCAACTTTAGCCAAAAACATTCAGTACTTC.